Listed below are T cell receptor beta chains from one sample, sequenced in a study of T cell repertoires in cytomegalovirus infection. TCRdb re-derived calls from the reads in MiXCR, one entry per CDR3 protein. Of roughly 180,000 distinct CDR3 sequences listed, approximately 28% are singletons. What was sequenced was PBMCs. Every receptor here comes from a human donor in good health (CMV status not recorded). Some clones in this sample may be carry-over from other donors' samples. Both conserved end residues are part of each CDR3. The D gene is left open where the match is weak. Only some rows state a clone size, as once, few, many or a class for expanded clones.

d_gene	abundance	v_gene	j_gene	CDR3nt	CDR3aa
-	few	TRBV6-5	TRBJ2-2	TGTGCCAGCAGTTACACTGCGAGGGAAGCGAACACCGGGGAGCTGTTTTTT	CASSYTAREANTGELFF
-	few	TRBV14	TRBJ2-1	TGTGCCAGCAGCCCTCCCCTGTTGGGGGCCTACAATGAGCAGTTCTTC	CASSPPLLGAYNEQFF
-	few	TRBV12-3/TRBV12-4	TRBJ1-1	TGTGCCAGCAGTCCTAGATTAGAGGGGACTGAAGCTTTCTTT	CASSPRLEGTEAFF
-	-	TRBV20-1	TRBJ2-3	TGCAGTGCTAGAGCCCCTGACGGGGGAACAGATACGCAGTATTTT	CSARAPDGGTDTQYF
-	-	TRBV12-5	TRBJ2-7	TGTGTTAGTGGTACCGACCTACTAGGAAAGCAGTACTTC	CVSGTDLLGKQYF
TRBD1	many	TRBV7-2	TRBJ1-2	TGTGCCAGCAGCTTAAGGGGGCAGCAAGGCTACACCTTC	CASSLRGQQGYTF
TRBD2	few	TRBV12-3/TRBV12-4	TRBJ2-5	TGTGCCAGCAGTTTGATCGGCGGGGGGTCAGAGACCCAGTACTTC	CASSLIGGGSETQYF
-	few	TRBV6-6	TRBJ2-5	TGTGCCAGCAGGTACAGGGTAGGGGAGACCCAGTACTTC	CASRYRVGETQYF
TRBD2	few	TRBV11-2	TRBJ2-1	TGTGCCAGCAGCTTAGTGGCGGGGGGGCTCGGGGAGCAGTTCTTC	CASSLVAGGLGEQFF
TRBD2	-	TRBV7-2	TRBJ2-7	TGTGCCAGCAGCTTTTCGGCCCCCCTCCGGGGGGCCTACGAGCAGTACTTC	CASSFSAPLRGAYEQYF
TRBD1	-	TRBV20-1	TRBJ1-6	TGCAGTGCTAAGGGGGCAGGGACTTCACCCCTCCACTTT	CSAKGAGTSPLHF
TRBD1	-	TRBV5-6	TRBJ2-1	TGTGCCAGCAGCTCACAGGGGGGCAATGAGCAGTTCTTC	CASSSQGGNEQFF
TRBD2	once	TRBV10-2	TRBJ2-5	TGCGCCAGCGGACCGGGACTAAGGATGGAGACCCAGTACTTC	CASGPGLRMETQYF
-	-	TRBV14	TRBJ1-1	TGTGCCAGCAGCCAAGCCCGGGACACTGAAGCTTTCTTT	CASSQARDTEAFF
TRBD2	-	TRBV20-1	TRBJ2-3	TGCAGTGCTCCCCCCCGGAGGCGGGGGGACCTCACAGATACGCAGTATTTT	CSAPPRRRGDLTDTQYF
TRBD1	-	TRBV10-3	TRBJ1-4	TGTGCCATCAGTGTCAGGGGGAATGAAAAACTGTTTTTT	CAISVRGNEKLFF
TRBD2	-	TRBV20-1	TRBJ2-3	TGCAGTGCTAGAGATCTCGCGACGGGGGGGTTTAAAGCAGATACGCAGTATTTT	CSARDLATGGFKADTQYF
-	few	TRBV4-1	TRBJ1-6	TGCGCCAGCAGCCATGACGAGAATTCACCCCTCCACTTT	CASSHDENSPLHF
TRBD2	-	TRBV6-2/TRBV6-3	TRBJ2-1	TGTGCCAGCAGTCTTACCGGGACTAGCGGGGGGGCCGGTGAGCAGTTCTTC	CASSLTGTSGGAGEQFF
TRBD1	many	TRBV7-2	TRBJ1-6	TGTGCCAGCAGCCCCTCAGGGGGCGGGAATTCACCCCTCCACTTT	CASSPSGGGNSPLHF
-	few	TRBV11-2	TRBJ1-1	TGTGCCAGCAGCTACCTTACTGAAGCTTTCTTT	CASSYLTEAFF
TRBD2	few	TRBV20-1	TRBJ2-1	TGCAGTGCTAGAGATGGGAATAGCGGGGGGGCGCATGAGCAGTTCTTC	CSARDGNSGGAHEQFF
TRBD2	-	TRBV7-8	TRBJ2-7	TGTGCCAGCAGCTTAAGGGGAGGGGTCTACGAGCAGTACTTC	CASSLRGGVYEQYF
-	-	TRBV4-2	TRBJ1-1	TGTGCCAGCAGCCAAGAGTTAAGAAGGAACACTGAAGCTTTCTTT	CASSQELRRNTEAFF
TRBD2	few	TRBV7-8	TRBJ2-3	TGTGCCAGCAGCCGACTAGCGGGAAGCACAGATACGCAGTATTTT	CASSRLAGSTDTQYF
-	-	TRBV6-1	TRBJ1-1	TGTGCCAGCAGTGAAGCGATGGACAGATCGAACACTGAAGCTTTCTTT	CASSEAMDRSNTEAFF
-	-	TRBV15	TRBJ2-1	TGTGCCACCAGCAGAGGGGGCCTTAATGAGCAGTTCTTC	CATSRGGLNEQFF
TRBD1	-	TRBV19	TRBJ1-1	TGTGCCAGCCGACAGGGTCCGATGAACACTGAAGCTTTCTTT	CASRQGPMNTEAFF
-	-	TRBV20-1	TRBJ1-1	TGCAGTGCTAGAGCCCCGAACGAGGGCACTGAAGCTTTCTTT	CSARAPNEGTEAFF
-	few	TRBV7-2	TRBJ2-7	TGTGCCAGCAGCCCCCGGAGAATAGCTCACTACGAGCAGTACTTC	CASSPRRIAHYEQYF
-	-	TRBV7-9	TRBJ2-3	TGTGCCAGCAGCCTCGCAGGGGAGGTAGATACGCAGTATTTT	CASSLAGEVDTQYF
TRBD1	-	TRBV11-2	TRBJ2-1	TGTGCCAGCAGCTCCTACCATCCCGGGACAGCTATAGGCAATGAGCAGTTCTTC	CASSSYHPGTAIGNEQFF
TRBD2	-	TRBV6-1	TRBJ2-3	TGTGCCAGCAGGAGAGGGGGACTAGACACAGATACGCAGTATTTT	CASRRGGLDTDTQYF
-	-	TRBV19	TRBJ1-1	TGTGCCAGTAGTATAAGAGACAGAGAAGCTTTCTTT	CASSIRDREAFF
TRBD1	-	TRBV29-1	TRBJ1-2	TGCAGCGTTGCCTTGCGAATGGCCCGACAGGGGTCGGACTATGGCTACACCTTC	CSVALRMARQGSDYGYTF
TRBD1	once	TRBV10-3	TRBJ1-4	TGTGCCAGCAGTTCACAGGGGACGTCAACTAATGAAAAACTGTTTTTT	CASSSQGTSTNEKLFF
TRBD2	few	TRBV7-3	TRBJ2-5	TGTGCCAGCAGCTTAACTAGCGGGGGGACGGAGACCCAGTACTTC	CASSLTSGGTETQYF
-	-	TRBV4-1	TRBJ1-1	TGCGCCAGCAGCCAAGATGTCAGGGCCGGCACTGAAGCTTTCTTT	CASSQDVRAGTEAFF
TRBD1	many	TRBV7-3	TRBJ2-2	TGTGCCAGCAGCCCAAACCCTGGACAGGTGACCGGGGAGCTGTTTTTT	CASSPNPGQVTGELFF
-	-	TRBV5-1	TRBJ1-1	TGCGCCAGCAGCTTGAGCCAGGGGTACACTGAAGCTTTCTTT	CASSLSQGYTEAFF
-	few	TRBV12-3/TRBV12-4	TRBJ2-5	TGTGCCAGCAGTACCCTACCGGAGACCCAGTACTTC	CASSTLPETQYF
TRBD2	-	TRBV12-5	TRBJ2-1	TGTGCTAGTGGTCCGTCGCGGGGGGGGTTCTATGAGCAGTTCTTC	CASGPSRGGFYEQFF
TRBD1	once	TRBV5-4	TRBJ2-1	TGTGCCAGCAGCCTACCGACAGGGGGCGCGGGTGAGCAGTTCTTC	CASSLPTGGAGEQFF
-	-	TRBV12-3/TRBV12-4	TRBJ1-2	TGTGCCAGCAGTTTCCAAGTGGGCGGCTACACCTTC	CASSFQVGGYTF
-	-	TRBV12-5	TRBJ2-2	TGTGCTAGTGGCCCTAGGGGGGGGGGTTTCACCGGGGAGCTGTTTTTT	CASGPRGGGFTGELFF
TRBD1	few	TRBV7-2	TRBJ1-2	TGTGCCAGCAGCTTACTGACAGGGGGAAATGGCTACACCTTC	CASSLLTGGNGYTF
-	-	TRBV5-1	TRBJ1-1	TGCGCCAGCAGGTCCCGAGGGGGAAACACTGAAGCTTTCTTT	CASRSRGGNTEAFF
-	-	TRBV19	TRBJ2-3	TGTGCCAGTAGTATTGAAATGCAGGCAGATACGCAGTATTTT	CASSIEMQADTQYF